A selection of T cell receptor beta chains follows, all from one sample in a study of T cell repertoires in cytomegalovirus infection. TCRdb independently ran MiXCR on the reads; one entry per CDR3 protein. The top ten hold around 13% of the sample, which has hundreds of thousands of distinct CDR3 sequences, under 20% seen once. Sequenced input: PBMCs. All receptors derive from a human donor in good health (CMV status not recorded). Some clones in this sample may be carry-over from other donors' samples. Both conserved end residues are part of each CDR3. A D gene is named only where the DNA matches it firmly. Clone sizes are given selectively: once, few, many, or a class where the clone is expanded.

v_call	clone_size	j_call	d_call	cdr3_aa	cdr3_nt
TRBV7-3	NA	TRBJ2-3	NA	CATSPGLTSPDTQYF	TGTGCCACATCGCCGGGACTCACGTCGCCAGATACGCAGTATTTT
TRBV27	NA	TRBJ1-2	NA	CASSFGHLYGYTF	TGTGCCAGCAGTTTTGGGCACCTATATGGCTACACCTTC
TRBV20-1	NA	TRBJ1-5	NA	CSASTAYNQPQHF	TGCAGTGCTAGTACCGCATACAATCAGCCCCAGCATTTT
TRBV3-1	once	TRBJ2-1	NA	CASSQDLGSYNEQFF	TGTGCCAGCAGCCAAGACTTGGGGAGTTACAATGAGCAGTTCTTC
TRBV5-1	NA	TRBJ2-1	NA	CASSLMERSVDSYNEQFF	TGCGCCAGCAGCTTGATGGAGCGAAGCGTGGACTCCTACAATGAGCAGTTCTTC
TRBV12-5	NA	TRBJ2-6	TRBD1	CASGLSGTGHSGANVLTF	TGTGCTAGTGGTTTGTCTGGGACAGGGCACTCTGGGGCCAACGTCCTGACTTTC
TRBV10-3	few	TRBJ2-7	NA	CAISGVGGRASYEQYF	TGTGCCATCAGTGGGGTTGGGGGGCGGGCCTCCTACGAGCAGTACTTC
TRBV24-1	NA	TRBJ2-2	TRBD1	CATSDFPGTGNTGELFF	TGTGCCACCAGTGATTTTCCCGGGACAGGGAACACCGGGGAGCTGTTTTTT
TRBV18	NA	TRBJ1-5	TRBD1	CASSLGTGGFQPQHF	TGTGCCAGCTCACTCGGGACAGGGGGCTTTCAGCCCCAGCATTTT
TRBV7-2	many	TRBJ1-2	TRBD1	CASSLGGQGSYGYTF	TGTGCCAGCAGCTTAGGCGGACAGGGCAGCTATGGCTACACCTTC
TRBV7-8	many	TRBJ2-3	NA	CASSLLQGKGTDTQYF	TGTGCCAGCAGCTTACTCCAGGGGAAGGGAACAGATACGCAGTATTTT
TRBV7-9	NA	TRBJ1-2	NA	CASSYAPGNDYGYTF	TGTGCCAGCAGCTACGCCCCGGGGAATGACTATGGCTACACCTTC
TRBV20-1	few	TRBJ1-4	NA	CSARDWLDNEKLFF	TGCAGTGCTAGAGATTGGTTGGATAATGAAAAACTGTTTTTT
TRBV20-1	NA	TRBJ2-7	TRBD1	CSARDTGQGSYEQYF	TGCAGTGCTAGGGACACCGGACAGGGCTCCTACGAGCAGTACTTC
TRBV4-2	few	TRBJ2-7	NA	CASSQDLQQREQYF	TGTGCCAGCAGCCAAGATCTACAGCAAAGAGAGCAGTACTTC
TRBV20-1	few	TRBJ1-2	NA	CSAPRESGSYGYTF	TGCAGTGCTCCCCGCGAGTCAGGGAGTTATGGCTACACCTTC